These T cell receptor beta chains were read from a single sample in a study of T cells in Graves' hyperthyroidism and ophthalmopathy. TCRdb re-analysed the multiplex PCR reads in MiXCR, keeping a single row per CDR3 protein. The table has 550,000 to 700,000 distinct CDR3 sequences, 14% to 15% seen once. The sequencing input was blood. The receptors come from a woman aged 40-49 years with Graves' ophthalmopathy. CDR3s include the opening cysteine and the closing phenylalanine or tryptophan. The D gene is left open where the match is weak. Only some rows state a clone size, as once, few, many or a class for expanded clones.

j_call	clone_size	cdr3_length	d_call	v_call	cdr3_aa	cdr3_nt
TRBJ1-5	NA	15	NA	TRBV28	CASSSGTNSNQPQHF	TGTGCCAGCAGTTCGGGGACTAATAGCAATCAGCCCCAGCATTTT
TRBJ1-5	many	14	NA	TRBV27	CASTSGGSNQPQHF	TGTGCCAGCACCTCGGGCGGTAGCAATCAGCCCCAGCATTTT
TRBJ2-7	few	11	NA	TRBV29-1	CSVLTSYEQYF	TGCAGCGTTCTAACTAGCTACGAGCAGTACTTC
TRBJ1-1	many	14	NA	TRBV6-1	CASSLNARATEAFF	TGTGCCAGCAGTCTAAACGCTCGGGCCACTGAAGCTTTCTTT
TRBJ1-5	NA	16	NA	TRBV6-1	CASRWDPGGGNQPQHF	TGTGCCAGCAGATGGGACCCCGGGGGGGGGAATCAGCCCCAGCATTTT
TRBJ2-7	NA	15	NA	TRBV6-2/TRBV6-3	CASSLPGTTRYEQYF	TGTGCCAGCAGTTTGCCCGGGACAACCCGCTACGAGCAGTACTTC
TRBJ2-4	few	15	TRBD1	TRBV28	CASSFAGTDENTQYF	TGTGCCAGCAGTTTCGCCGGGACAGATGAAAACACTCAGTACTTC
TRBJ2-7	NA	12	TRBD1	TRBV10-3	CAIRGDSYEQYF	TGTGCCATCAGGGGGGACAGCTACGAGCAGTACTTC
TRBJ2-2	NA	13	NA	TRBV28	CASSFMGTGELFF	TGTGCCAGCAGTTTTATGGGGACCGGGGAGCTGTTTTTT
TRBJ2-1	many	14	TRBD2	TRBV20-1	CSIPGGRVDNEQFF	TGCAGTATCCCCGGCGGGAGGGTCGACAATGAGCAGTTCTTC
TRBJ2-5	many	15	TRBD1	TRBV28	CASRARTGGIETQYF	TGTGCCAGCAGAGCACGGACAGGGGGCATAGAGACCCAGTACTTC
TRBJ1-5	NA	15	TRBD1	TRBV7-9	CASRPGGFQDQPQHF	TGTGCCAGCAGGCCAGGGGGCTTTCAGGATCAGCCCCAGCATTTT
TRBJ1-2	once	14	NA	TRBV9	CASSPSGGDYGYTF	TGTGCCAGCAGCCCGAGTGGTGGGGACTATGGCTACACCTTC